This TCR beta chain was sequenced in a study of T cells in Graves' hyperthyroidism and ophthalmopathy. Each person with ophthalmopathy scored at least 3 on the Clinical Activity Score, reached NOSPECS grade 4 or higher, and had been ill under 3 months. It was uncontrolled infection, other autoimmune disease, pregnancy or lactation that excluded patients. CDR1 KGHDR and CDR2 SFDVKD come from the germline V gene. Trimming stripped 4 bases from V and 6 bases from J, with 9 bases between. CDR3 length equals 13 residues. Amplification of TCR beta CDR3 regions was performed using RNA transcripts as template. The HTBI set primed first-round TCR CDR3 RT-PCR. TCRdb analysed the multiplex PCR reads with MiXCR anew, one entry per CDR3 protein. This table holds some 500,000 distinct CDR3 sequences, roughly a quarter found once.

Sequencing used blood. The chain joins TRBV24-1 to TRBJ1-5, with D tentatively TRBD1 (5 bases). This clonotype was obtained from a woman in her thirties with Graves' ophthalmopathy. CDR3 in amino acids: CATSEQGGQPQHF. As DNA, the CDR3 is TGTGCCACCAGTGAGCAGGGAGGTCAGCCCCAGCATTTT.